These T cell receptor beta chains were read from a single sample in a study of neurological immune-mediated disorders. In TCRdb, the 5' RACE reads were re-called with MiXCR into one record per CDR3 protein. The repertoire holds about 82,000 distinct CDR3 sequences, with around 2.6% as singletons. Sample: PBMCs. Every receptor here comes from a woman aged 25 to 45 with multiple sclerosis. Both conserved end residues are part of each CDR3. A D gene is named only where the DNA matches it firmly. Clone size is not always given. Where it is, it says once, few, many or a class for expanded clones.

v_gene	j_gene	d_gene	abundance	CDR3aa	CDR3nt
TRBV30	TRBJ2-1	-	-	CAWSPPDQAREQFF	TGTGCCTGGAGTCCGCCCGACCAAGCACGGGAGCAGTTCTTC
TRBV7-3	TRBJ2-1	-	many	CASGLMGREQFF	TGTGCCAGCGGCTTAATGGGTCGGGAGCAGTTCTTC
TRBV5-1	TRBJ1-4	TRBD1	many	CASRPGQGDEKLFF	TGCGCCAGCCGACCGGGACAGGGGGATGAAAAACTGTTTTTT
TRBV20-1	TRBJ2-1	-	large	CSARGPSENNEQFF	TGCAGTGCTAGAGGGCCTAGCGAAAACAATGAGCAGTTCTTC
TRBV29-1	TRBJ2-1	-	many	CSVGAERFGEQFF	TGCAGCGTTGGAGCTGAGCGGTTCGGTGAGCAGTTCTTC
TRBV11-2	TRBJ2-1	-	many	CASSLRQANEQFF	TGTGCCAGCAGCTTACGGCAGGCCAATGAGCAGTTCTTC
TRBV5-1	TRBJ1-1	-	many	CASSLRYRDDTEAFF	TGCGCCAGCAGCTTGAGGTACAGGGATGACACTGAAGCTTTCTTT
TRBV7-9	TRBJ2-3	TRBD2	many	CASSLAGASGRFGDTQYF	TGTGCCAGCAGCTTAGCCGGGGCTAGCGGGAGGTTCGGAGATACGCAGTATTTT
TRBV20-1	TRBJ1-1	-	many	CSASPDGNTEAFF	TGCAGTGCTAGCCCCGACGGCAACACTGAAGCTTTCTTT
TRBV10-3	TRBJ2-1	TRBD2	many	CAIKQGLAGGPRSYNEQFF	TGTGCCATCAAACAGGGACTAGCGGGAGGGCCCCGGTCCTACAATGAGCAGTTCTTC
TRBV6-5	TRBJ1-6	-	many	CASSYSSRGNSPLHF	TGTGCCAGCAGTTACTCGAGCAGGGGTAATTCACCCCTCCACTTT
TRBV28	TRBJ1-2	-	many	CASSFGGPSYGYTF	TGTGCCAGCAGTTTCGGAGGGCCATCCTATGGCTACACCTTC
TRBV20-1	TRBJ2-1	TRBD2	many	CSARTGTSGYNEQFF	TGCAGTGCTAGAACCGGGACTAGCGGTTACAATGAGCAGTTCTTC
TRBV20-1	TRBJ2-1	TRBD1	many	CSARRDRAFSGRNEQFF	TGCAGTGCTAGAAGGGACAGGGCCTTCTCAGGGAGAAATGAGCAGTTCTTC
TRBV24-1	TRBJ1-2	-	many	CATSDRGVPGSGYTF	TGTGCCACCAGTGATCGAGGGGTCCCCGGTAGTGGCTACACCTTC
TRBV29-1	TRBJ1-1	TRBD1	-	CSVQQGVTAAFF	TGCAGCGTTCAACAGGGGGTCACTGCAGCTTTCTTT
TRBV12-3/TRBV12-4	TRBJ2-1	-	many	CASSSISGGEQFF	TGTGCCAGCAGTTCCATATCGGGTGGTGAGCAGTTCTTC
TRBV4-2	TRBJ1-1	-	many	CASSQDVRAQAFF	TGTGCCAGCAGCCAAGACGTCAGGGCCCAAGCTTTCTTT
TRBV7-2	TRBJ1-5	-	-	CASSFWGNQPQHF	TGTGCCAGCAGCTTTTGGGGGAATCAGCCCCAGCATTTT
TRBV18	TRBJ2-7	-	many	CASSLAPQGEQYF	TGTGCCAGCTCACTCGCCCCGCAGGGGGAGCAGTACTTC
TRBV12-3/TRBV12-4	TRBJ1-2	-	many	CASSPQDYGYTF	TGTGCCAGCAGTCCGCAGGACTATGGCTACACCTTC
TRBV5-1	TRBJ2-1	-	many	CASSLDVPSRGNEQFF	TGCGCCAGCAGCTTGGATGTCCCCTCGAGGGGGAATGAGCAGTTCTTC
TRBV27	TRBJ2-2	TRBD2	many	CASSSRLAGGWTGELFF	TGTGCCAGCAGTTCCCGTCTAGCGGGAGGGTGGACCGGGGAGCTGTTTTTT
TRBV7-2	TRBJ2-1	TRBD2	many	CASSLVSGSSNEQFF	TGTGCCAGCAGCTTAGTCAGCGGGAGTAGCAATGAGCAGTTCTTC
TRBV12-3/TRBV12-4	TRBJ2-1	TRBD2	many	CASSRPRAGEPHNEQFF	TGTGCCAGCAGTCGCCCGAGGGCGGGAGAGCCCCACAATGAGCAGTTCTTC
TRBV5-1	TRBJ2-1	TRBD2	many	CASSLAPGRARANEQFF	TGCGCCAGCAGCTTGGCTCCAGGGAGGGCCAGGGCCAATGAGCAGTTCTTC
TRBV2	TRBJ2-2	-	many	CASSPRNTGELFF	TGTGCCAGCAGTCCTCGAAACACCGGGGAGCTGTTTTTT
TRBV7-2	TRBJ2-3	-	many	CASSPSRVTSTDTQYF	TGTGCCAGCAGCCCCTCCCGGGTTACTAGCACAGATACGCAGTATTTT
TRBV29-1	TRBJ2-1	TRBD1	many	CSGAGQGRRNEQFF	TGCAGCGGGGCGGGACAGGGTAGGCGCAATGAGCAGTTCTTC
TRBV12-3/TRBV12-4	TRBJ1-1	TRBD1	many	CASSFRDRNTEAFF	TGTGCCAGCAGTTTCAGGGACAGGAACACTGAAGCTTTCTTT
TRBV6-6	TRBJ2-5	TRBD1	many	CASSKTGNGETQYF	TGTGCCAGCAGTAAGACAGGGAATGGAGAGACCCAGTACTTC
TRBV7-2	TRBJ2-3	TRBD2	many	CASSLAPASGSADTQYF	TGTGCCAGCAGCTTAGCCCCCGCTAGCGGGAGCGCAGATACGCAGTATTTT
TRBV7-3	TRBJ2-3	-	many	CASSPNPLPDTQYF	TGTGCCAGCAGCCCAAACCCCCTACCAGATACGCAGTATTTT
TRBV20-1	TRBJ2-5	TRBD2	many	CSARQTSGAETQYF	TGCAGTGCTAGACAGACTAGCGGGGCTGAGACCCAGTACTTC
TRBV2	TRBJ1-1	-	many	CASTTDSGNTEAFF	TGTGCCAGCACTACCGACAGTGGGAACACTGAAGCTTTCTTT
TRBV19	TRBJ2-1	TRBD2	many	CASSFSGRGNEQFF	TGTGCCAGTAGTTTTAGCGGGAGAGGCAATGAGCAGTTCTTC
TRBV5-1	TRBJ2-1	TRBD2	many	CASSLDSGSRNEQFF	TGCGCCAGCAGCTTGGACAGCGGGAGTCGGAATGAGCAGTTCTTC
TRBV5-1	TRBJ2-7	TRBD2	many	CASSWSGTYEQYF	TGCGCCAGCAGCTGGAGCGGGACCTACGAGCAGTACTTC
TRBV6-2/TRBV6-3	TRBJ2-2	TRBD2	-	CASESGRAVTGELFF	TGTGCCAGCGAGAGCGGGAGGGCCGTCACCGGGGAGCTGTTTTTT
TRBV7-2	TRBJ2-7	TRBD1	many	CASTRGGQVMEQYF	TGTGCCAGCACCCGAGGGGGACAGGTCATGGAGCAGTACTTC
TRBV7-2	TRBJ2-3	-	many	CASSAPLSGMWYF	TGTGCCAGCAGCGCCCCACTTAGCGGAATGTGGTATTTT
TRBV20-1	TRBJ2-6	-	many	CSASPPGLSGANVLTF	TGCAGTGCTAGCCCCCCGGGGTTATCTGGGGCCAACGTCCTGACTTTC
TRBV10-3	TRBJ1-1	TRBD1	many	CAISGEQGAEAFF	TGTGCCATCAGTGGGGAACAGGGGGCTGAAGCTTTCTTT
TRBV27	TRBJ2-1	TRBD2	many	CASSYLAGGWNNEQFF	TGTGCCAGCAGTTATCTAGCGGGAGGGTGGAACAATGAGCAGTTCTTC
TRBV12-3/TRBV12-4	TRBJ1-3	-	many	CASSFGGLGNTIYF	TGTGCCAGCAGTTTTGGGGGACTTGGAAACACCATATATTTT
TRBV5-1	TRBJ1-1	-	-	CASSLVTGTEAFF	TGCGCCAGCAGCTTGGTTACAGGGACTGAAGCTTTCTTT
TRBV9	TRBJ2-2	-	many	CASSVVGNTGELFF	TGTGCCAGCAGCGTAGTAGGGAACACCGGGGAGCTGTTTTTT
TRBV6-5	TRBJ1-1	TRBD1	many	CASSYSRDSVTSSF	TGTGCCAGCAGTTACTCGCGGGACAGCGTGACTTCCTCTTTT
TRBV6-5	TRBJ2-5	-	many	CASSYFSGSPGTQYF	TGTGCCAGCAGTTACTTTTCGGGATCCCCGGGGACCCAGTACTTC
TRBV10-3	TRBJ1-6	-	many	CATRELWNSPLHF	TGTGCCACCCGGGAGCTGTGGAATTCACCCCTCCACTTT
TRBV6-5	TRBJ1-1	-	many	CASGGPYTEAFF	TGTGCCAGCGGGGGCCCATACACTGAAGCTTTCTTT
TRBV5-5	TRBJ1-5	-	many	CASSFSGNQPQHF	TGTGCCAGCAGCTTCTCAGGGAATCAGCCCCAGCATTTT
TRBV7-2	TRBJ2-7	-	many	CASSLYTDEQYF	TGTGCCAGCAGCCTCTACACCGACGAGCAGTACTTC
TRBV28	TRBJ2-3	TRBD2	-	CASSLWRAGALDTQYF	TGTGCCAGCAGTTTATGGCGAGCGGGAGCCTTAGATACGCAGTATTTT